A selection of T cell receptor beta chains follows, all from one sample in a study of T cell responses to AZD1222 COVID-19 vaccine. The data were produced by immunoSEQ multiplex PCR, yet TCRdb's version contains in-frame clones alone and is incomplete. The repertoire holds 130,000 to 150,000 clones, with roughly four fifths as singletons. The material was peripheral blood, obtained on day 0 of MenACWY control vaccination. All receptors come from an adult in good health. Each CDR3 is given without its conserved first and last residue.

ASSPGTGNNIQY	TRBV11-3	TRBJ2-4
ASLSLGGSSEKLF	TRBV19	TRBJ1-4
ASSFRLWDTEAF	TRBV28	TRBJ1-1
ATSDPPDSEQF	TRBV24-1	TRBJ2-1
ASSYTTTGELF	TRBV7-3	TRBJ2-2
ATSDLADPMGLGETQY	TRBV24-1	TRBJ2-5
ASSLAGNYGYT	TRBV5-1	TRBJ1-2
ASSPGRSRQPQH	TRBV19	TRBJ1-5
ASSQDYGGSYEQY	TRBV4-2	TRBJ2-7
AWSSSMGTEAF	TRBV30	TRBJ1-1
ASSSEVGTNEKLF	TRBV18	TRBJ1-4
ASSPRNSAGMNTEAF	TRBV18	TRBJ1-1
ASSFRARDGYT	TRBV12-3/TRBV12-4	TRBJ1-2
ASSLDRGRRYEQF	TRBV7-6	TRBJ2-1
AWTGLNSPLH	TRBV30	TRBJ1-6
ASSHRDLIAKNIQY	TRBV7-9	TRBJ2-4
ASSPRDSAPAGTQY	TRBV7-2	TRBJ2-5
ASSRESGVKETQY	TRBV6-6	TRBJ2-5
ASSFSGGLEETQY	TRBV5-1	TRBJ2-5
ATSKDRGAYNEKLF	TRBV15	TRBJ1-4
ASTWRVWGELF	TRBV7-9	TRBJ2-2
ASSLSGGATDTQY	TRBV7-3	TRBJ2-3
ASSYSRGVKV	TRBV6-5	TRBJ2-1
ASSPILGTTGYYEQY	TRBV5-1	TRBJ2-7
ASSLSSRRTGGTNYGYT	TRBV27	TRBJ1-2
ASGTDGDQPQH	TRBV2	TRBJ1-5
ASSLLGGGMSDTQY	TRBV27	TRBJ2-3
ASSLERNYGYT	TRBV11-2	TRBJ1-2
ASSPPGDTQY	TRBV7-3	TRBJ2-3
ASTQRTGQGASEQY	TRBV2	TRBJ2-7
ASSLFTGENYEQY	TRBV27	TRBJ2-7
ASSLGEGRVYGYT	TRBV7-8	TRBJ1-2
ATLRYSNQPQH	TRBV6-5	TRBJ1-5
ASSLRAASYSNQPQH	TRBV19	TRBJ1-5
ASSVGIGQPQH	TRBV9	TRBJ1-5
ASSLIKAVSGNTIY	TRBV5-6	TRBJ1-3
ASSYSYEETQY	TRBV6-5	TRBJ2-5
ASSRQVGSNYGYT	TRBV6-5	TRBJ1-2
ASSRAGTDTYEQY	TRBV4-1	TRBJ2-7
ASGGQGIGYT	TRBV2	TRBJ1-2
ASSLGHPQETQY	TRBV5-1	TRBJ2-5